The 9 T cell receptor beta chains below were found in one sample sequenced in a study of blood T cell repertoires in COVID-19. Clones were sequenced by immunoSEQ multiplex PCR, and TCRdb holds only the in-frame ones, with some missing. Of approximately 69,000 clones in the sample, around 80% were seen once. The sample comprised peripheral blood. These receptors were collected from a man aged 50-60 years with COVID-19, enrolled during active disease.

The V and J genes are TRBV10-3 and TRBJ1-5; the D gene is possibly TRBD1 (5 bases). CDR3 size: 14 residues. The V end was cut by 6 bases, the J end by 1 base, with 10 bases between. Per the germline V gene, CDR1 is ENHRY and CDR2 is SYGVKD. CDR3 loop: CAISREGSNQPQHF. CDR3 bases: TGTGCCATCAGCAGGGAAGGGAGCAATCAGCCCCAGCATTTT.

The chain uses TRBV11-1 and TRBJ2-7; possible D gene TRBD2, 5 bases. CDR1 is SGHAT and CDR2 is FQDESV in the germline V gene (reference sequence). Trimming took off 3 bases at V and 3 bases at J, with 9 bases between the two ends. The length of the CDR3 is 13 residues. The CDR3 spells CASSFGGGYEQYF. The CDR3 DNA sequence: TGTGCCAGCAGCTTTGGAGGAGGCTACGAGCAGTACTTC.

The gene calls are TRBV6-5 and TRBJ2-3, with 8 bases fitting TRBD2. This CDR3 region has 12 residues. Looked up from germline, CDR1 is MNHEY and CDR2 is SVGAGI. CDR3 sequence: CVVAGGTDTQYF. CDR3 nucleotide sequence: TGTGTCGTCGCGGGGGGAACAGATACGCAGTATTTT.

The J gene is TRBJ1-1, the V gene TRBV11-2, with D possibly being TRBD1 (5 bases). The CDR3 extends over 17 amino acids. The V end lost 2 bases, the J end lost 5 bases, and 21 bases lay between the germline ends. Germline loops: CDR1 SGHAT, CDR2 FQNNGV. The CDR3 spells CASSLSTFVAGRTEAFF. The CDR3 DNA reads as TGTGCCAGCAGCTTATCTACCTTTGTCGCAGGGCGGACTGAAGCTTTCTTT.

V usage is TRBV6-2 or TRBV6-3 and J usage is TRBJ1-1; a weak D match, TRBD1 (6 bases). Between the trimmed V and J ends, which lost 4 bases and 1 base, there was a span of 13 bases. The CDR3 spans 15 residues. CDR1 is MNHEY, CDR2 SVGEGT, per germline. CDR3 in amino acids: CASSSLRGGNTEAFF. The CDR3 nucleotides read TGTGCCAGCAGTTCTCTACGAGGGGGGAACACTGAAGCTTTCTTT.

J is TRBJ2-6 and V is TRBV7-2, with D possibly TRBD2 on 6 matching bases. The ends were cut back, 6 bases at V and 0 bases at J, with 12 bases in the middle. The germline V gene has CDR1 SGHTA and CDR2 FQGNSA. CDR3 size: 16 residues. The CDR3 DNA reads TGTGCCAGCAGACAGCGGGCAGCCTCTGGGGCCAACGTCCTGACTTTC. Its protein product is CASRQRAASGANVLTF.

This clone has just one count. V gene TRBV18 combines with J gene TRBJ2-3; D perhaps matches TRBD2 (5 bases). Germline loops: CDR1 KGHSH, CDR2 LQKENI. CDR3 length equals 12 residues. Trimming removed 6 bases from V and 4 bases from J, with 8 bases in between. The CDR3 protein is CASSLRADTQYF. CDR3 bases: TGTGCCAGCTCTCTGAGGGCAGATACGCAGTATTTT.

The chain combines TRBV19 with TRBJ1-1; D uncertain. This CDR3 comprises 13 residues. The V end was cut by 2 bases, the J end by 8 bases, with 12 bases between. Germline-derived CDR1 and CDR2 are LNHDA and SQIVND (reference sequence). CDR3 sequence (DNA): TGTGCCAGTAGTATAAGGAGGACCCCCGAAGCTTTCTTT. Its protein product is CASSIRRTPEAFF.

This clone was seen only once. The chain has TRBV6-5 and TRBJ2-7; no definite D call. The CDR3 has 11 residues. Between the trimmed V and J ends, which lost 4 bases and 6 bases, there was a span of 7 bases. The V gene's germline CDR1 is MNHEY and CDR2 SVGAGI. The CDR3 sequence: CASSLLTEQYF. For the CDR3, the DNA is TGTGCCAGCAGTTTACTTACCGAGCAGTACTTC.